This TCR beta chain emerged from a study of blood T cell repertoires in COVID-19. Libraries were prepared by immunoSEQ multiplex PCR; TCRdb keeps only in-frame clonotypes and omits some of them. The repertoire has a few hundred thousand clones, roughly 89% of them found once; the top ten carry around 9.3%. Germline CDR1 SEHNR, CDR2 FQNEAQ (reference sequence). The length of the CDR3 is 15 residues. The V segment lost 5 bases and the J segment 3 bases; nucleotides outside the gene matches: 8. This chain joins TRBV7-9 and TRBJ2-7; 9 nucleotides align to TRBD1. Sequenced: PBMCs or T cells enriched from blood (not recorded which). This TCR came from a woman aged 18-29 years who had recovered from COVID-19. CDR3 amino acids: CASSPSWGQGYEQYF. CDR3 DNA sequence: TGTGCCAGCAGCCCCAGCTGGGGACAGGGCTACGAGCAGTACTTC.